These 29 T cell receptor beta chains originate from one sample sequenced in a study of tumor-infiltrating lymphocytes in oesophageal squamous cell carcinoma. TCRdb reprocessed the PCR reads with MiXCR, giving one entry per CDR3 protein. This sample has 15,000 to 20,000 distinct CDR3 sequences, with approximately 50% found just once. The sample taken for sequencing was esophageal tumor tissue. The source of these receptors is a male donor with esophageal squamous cell carcinoma.

This clonotype was recorded many times. This sequence joins TRBV6-4 and TRBJ2-3; 11 bases line up with TRBD2. CDR3 length: 14 amino acids. Germline trimming cut 4 bases from V and 3 bases from J; bases unmatched to any gene: 0. Looked up from germline, CDR1 is MRHNA and CDR2 is SNTAGT. The CDR3 here is CASSGTSGTDTQYF. In DNA, the CDR3 is TGTGCCAGCAGTGGGACTAGCGGGACAGATACGCAGTATTTT.

In this sample, this clonotype turned up a few times. The chain employs TRBV7-2 and TRBJ2-5; 7 positions agree with TRBD2. Looked up from germline, CDR1 is SGHTA and CDR2 is FQGNSA. The CDR3 is 17 residues long. The junction had 11 bases not matched to a gene; V was cut back by 2 bases and J by 2 bases. The CDR3 nucleotides read TGTGCCAGCAGCTTAAGCGCCCCTGGGGGAGGGCAAGAGACCCAGTACTTC. Translated: CASSLSAPGGGQETQYF.

This clonotype was picked up a small number of times. The rearrangement joins TRBV15 to TRBJ1-5, with D hard to call. The CDR3 has 16 residues. Germline V gene sequence: CDR1 LNHNV, CDR2 YYDKDF (reference sequence). V shed 1 base and J shed 2 bases, with 12 bases lying between them. CDR3 region: CATSRAQTVGNQPQHF. In nucleotides, the CDR3 is TGTGCCACCAGCAGAGCGCAGACTGTTGGCAATCAGCCCCAGCATTTT.

This chain links TRBV6-1 with TRBJ2-5, with unresolved D. With the DNA end fitting TRBJ2-7 better, the J assignment may be wrong. This CDR3 is built from 13 residues. From germline, CDR1 is MNHNS and CDR2 SASEGT. The CDR3 spells CASRLTKSYEQYF. In nucleotides, the CDR3 is TGTGCCAGCAGATTGACAAAATCCTACGAGCAGTACTTC.

This clonotype is medium-sized in the sample. The V call is TRBV24-1, the J call TRBJ2-5; either TRBD1 or TRBD2 may fit D (5 bases each). V was cut by 3 bases and J by 5 bases, with 12 bases left in between. From germline, CDR1 is KGHDR and CDR2 SFDVKD. This CDR3 contains 14 residues. The DNA for the CDR3 is TGTGCCACCAGTGATCCCGGGGCTAGGGAGACCCAGTACTTC. Translated: CATSDPGARETQYF.

The chain is built from TRBV6-2 or TRBV6-3 and TRBJ2-4; TRBD2 matches 9 bases. With the DNA end fitting TRBJ2-7 better, the J assignment may be wrong. The germline V gene encodes CDR1 MNHEY and CDR2 SVGEGT. The CDR3 is made up of 19 amino acids. This chain's CDR3 is CASSYSRGGEAGGPNEQYF. In nucleotides, the CDR3 is TGTGCCAGCAGTTACTCGAGGGGGGGCGAGGCGGGAGGGCCCAACGAGCAGTACTTC.

The gene calls are TRBV12-3 or TRBV12-4 and TRBJ2-2; D gene unclear. V lost 5 bases, J lost 3 bases, and 7 bases lay in between. The CDR3 consists of 13 residues. The CDR3 region has the DNA TGTGCCAGCAGTCCAATATACACCGGGGAGCTGTTTTTT. This codes for CASSPIYTGELFF.

The rearrangement uses TRBV5-5 and TRBJ2-7; a possible D gene is TRBD2 (5 bases). The J call may be mistaken, given a closer DNA end match to TRBJ2-1. Germline assignment: CDR1 SGHKS and CDR2 YYEKEE (reference sequence). The CDR3 is made up of 16 amino acids. The CDR3 DNA reads TGTGCCAGCAGCTTGGCCCTTACGGGGTTACACAATGAGCAGTTCTTC. Protein: CASSLALTGLHNEQFF.

This clonotype is medium-sized within its sample. This chain links TRBV11-2 with TRBJ2-5; TRBD2 matches at 9 bases. The CDR3 length is 16 residues. Germline V gene sequence: CDR1 SGHAT, CDR2 FQNNGV. V lost 0 bases to trimming and J lost 4 bases; unmatched junction nucleotides: 6. The CDR3 here is CASSLDMASGTETQYF. CDR3 bases: TGTGCCAGCAGCTTAGACATGGCTAGCGGGACAGAGACCCAGTACTTC.

This clonotype occurred many times. The V and J genes are TRBV19 and TRBJ1-4; a weak D match, TRBD1 (5 bases). The CDR3 totals 13 residues. The V and J ends lost 4 bases and 6 bases respectively, with 9 bases between them. Looked up from germline, CDR1 is LNHDA and CDR2 is SQIVND (reference sequence). CDR3 region: CASSRDRDEKLFF. DNA for the CDR3: TGTGCCAGTAGTAGAGACAGAGATGAAAAACTGTTTTTT.

Concerning this clonotype: The conserved closing phenylalanine or tryptophan is absent in this CDR3, likely reflecting a read error. It is unclear where the CDR3 begins or ends on the DNA, so no DNA is shown, and the CDR3 is as TCRdb lists it. The rearrangement joins TRBV6-2 or TRBV6-3 to TRBJ1-1; the DNA was not compared with TRBD1, the D call given in the table. The CDR3 is 16 residues long, ends included. The germline CDR1 and CDR2 sequences are MNHEY and SVGEGT. CDR3: CASRPTGGSMATPSVR.

The chain couples TRBV11-1 to TRBJ2-1, with no clear D. This CDR3 region has 14 residues. V dropped 5 bases and J dropped 0 bases, with 8 bases sitting between them. Per germline, CDR1 SGHAT and CDR2 FQDESV (reference sequence). As DNA, the CDR3 is TGTGCCAGCAGCGCCGTAGGCTCCTACAATGAGCAGTTCTTC. Translating gives CASSAVGSYNEQFF.

Of note for this clonotype: No conserved phenylalanine or tryptophan is present at the end of the CDR3, so a read error is the likely explanation. It is unclear where the CDR3 begins or ends on the DNA, so no DNA is shown, and the CDR3 is as TCRdb lists it. V gene TRBV7-2 combines with J gene TRBJ2-1; TRBD2, as called in the table, went unchecked against the DNA. CDR1 is SGHTA, CDR2 FQGNSA, per germline. The CDR3 extends over 8 residues, inclusive of both ends. The CDR3 sequence: CASSSRLP.

This clonotype was observed many times. The chain employs TRBV5-1 and TRBJ2-6; D uncertain. Trimming shortened V by 4 bases and J by 2 bases, and 10 bases separated the two germline ends. Germline CDR1 is SGHRS and CDR2 is YFSETQ. The CDR3 is made up of 15 amino acids. For the CDR3, the DNA is TGCGCCAGCAGCCGAGTGGTTACTGGGGCCAACGTCCTGACTTTC. Its translation is CASSRVVTGANVLTF.

This rearrangement joins TRBV11-2 to TRBJ2-4; no reliable D call. Gene TRBJ1-2 matches the end of the DNA better, so the J call may be wrong. The CDR3 totals 15 residues. From germline, CDR1 is SGHAT and CDR2 FQNNGV. The chain's CDR3 is CASSLDSQANYGYTF. For the CDR3, the DNA is TGTGCCAGCAGCTTAGACAGCCAAGCTAACTATGGCTACACCTTC.

The chain joins TRBV7-2 to TRBJ1-1, with 11 bases fitting TRBD1. This CDR3 is built from 16 residues. Germline V gene sequence: CDR1 SGHTA, CDR2 FQGNSA. With V trimmed by 3 bases and J by 3 bases, 6 bases remained unmatched. CDR3 coding DNA: TGTGCCAGCAGCTTCTCGGACAGGGGGCGGGACACTGAAGCTTTCTTT. This gives the protein CASSFSDRGRDTEAFF.

This clonotype is labeled as medium-sized. This chain uses TRBV7-9 with TRBJ2-1; TRBD2 matches 7 bases. The CDR3 runs to 15 residues. CDR1 and CDR2 from the germline V gene are SEHNR and FQNEAQ (reference sequence). V lost 2 bases and J lost 4; bases outside the gene matches: 5. CDR3 sequence (DNA): TGTGCCAGCAGCTTACTTGGCGGGAGTTACAATGAGCAGTTCTTC. Translation: CASSLLGGSYNEQFF.

This chain links TRBV6-2 or TRBV6-3 with TRBJ2-3, with TRBD2 matching 13 bases. The germline V gene encodes CDR1 MNHEY and CDR2 SVGEGT. Trimming cost V 7 bases and J 6 bases; bases outside gene matches: 7. This CDR3 region has 15 residues. The CDR3 is CASTRLAGGRDTQYF. CDR3 coding DNA: TGTGCCAGCACAAGACTAGCGGGAGGACGCGATACGCAGTATTTT.

In its sample, this clonotype ranks as medium-sized. The J gene is TRBJ2-5, the V gene TRBV27; D remains ambiguous. The CDR3 sequence is 12 residues long. With 3 bases removed from V and 7 bases from J, the gap between germline ends came to 9 bases. Germline V CDR1 and CDR2: MNHEY, SMNVEV (reference sequence). The CDR3 loop is CASSLDVGTQYF. The CDR3 DNA follows: TGTGCCAGCAGTTTGGACGTTGGGACCCAGTACTTC.

This sequence joins TRBV19 and TRBJ1-5, with TRBD1 matching over 10 bases. The junction had 9 bases not matched to a gene; V was cut back by 5 bases and J by 5 bases. CDR3 length: 16 residues. Looked up from germline, CDR1 is LNHDA and CDR2 is SQIVND (reference sequence). In DNA form, the CDR3 reads TGTGCCAGTAGTTTGATAGCGACAGGGGGCGATCAGCCCCAGCATTTT. As protein: CASSLIATGGDQPQHF.

The chain recombines TRBV28 with TRBJ1-1; 8 bases line up with TRBD1. V shed 6 bases and J 0 bases; nucleotides not matched to a gene: 9. The CDR3 is 16 amino acids. Germline V lookup: CDR1 MDHEN, CDR2 SYDVKM. The CDR3 reads CASSRGQAFMNTEAFF. CDR3 DNA sequence: TGTGCCAGCAGCCGGGGACAGGCCTTTATGAACACTGAAGCTTTCTTT.

Comments on this clonotype: As the CDR3 is not closed by the conserved phenylalanine or tryptophan, this likely results from a read error. The DNA is omitted, as the CDR3 cannot be located on it reliably, and the CDR3 follows TCRdb's listing. The chain combines TRBV7-4 with TRBJ2-3; the tabulated D call, TRBD1, remains unverified against the DNA. The CDR3 spans 19 residues, counting both ends. Germline V lookup: CDR1 SGHVT, CDR2 SQSDAQ. The CDR3 sequence: CASSFSTGTEGRETQYFGP.

This chain joins TRBV7-6 and TRBJ2-7; D gene unclear. The assigned J gene may be wrong: the sequence end matches TRBJ2-1 better. The CDR3 runs 13 residues. CDR1 SGHVS and CDR2 FNYEAQ come from the germline V gene. CDR3 amino acids: CASSFQAYNEQFF. The CDR3 bases are TGTGCCAGCAGCTTCCAGGCCTACAATGAGCAGTTCTTC.

The V gene is TRBV7-6, the J gene TRBJ2-2, with D perhaps TRBD1 (6 bases). In germline, CDR1 is SGHVS, CDR2 FNYEAQ. The V end lost 3 bases, the J end lost 5 bases, and 10 bases lay between the germline ends. This CDR3 has 14 residues. The CDR3 region is CASSLDRTTGELFF. The CDR3, as DNA: TGTGCCAGCAGCTTGGACAGAACGACCGGGGAGCTGTTTTTT.

This clonotype was seen just once. The V and J genes are TRBV12-3 or TRBV12-4 and TRBJ2-1; 9 nucleotides line up with TRBD2. CDR3 size: 17 residues. The ends lost 3 bases at V and 7 bases at J; junction bases unmatched: 13. In DNA form, the CDR3 reads TGTGCCAGCAGTTTCGCCTTTCTAGCGGGACCCTCAAATGAGCAGTTCTTC. It specifies CASSFAFLAGPSNEQFF.

This chain uses TRBV7-2 with TRBJ2-3, with 7 bases matching TRBD2. V gave up 0 bases and J gave up 0 bases; unmatched junction bases: 0. The CDR3 has 15 residues. CDR1 and CDR2 from the germline V gene are SGHTA and FQGNSA. CDR3 region: CASSLAAGSTDTQYF. CDR3 sequence (DNA): TGTGCCAGCAGCTTAGCAGCGGGGAGCACAGATACGCAGTATTTT.

This clonotype is labeled as medium-sized. The chain recombines TRBV6-2 or TRBV6-3 with TRBJ2-1, with D uncertain. The germline CDR1 and CDR2 sequences are MNHEY and SVGEGT. The CDR3 spans 13 residues. Trimming stripped 2 bases from V and 5 bases from J, with 7 bases between. The CDR3 DNA reads TGTGCCAGCAGTTACGGCTCTAACAATGAGCAGTTCTTC. This codes for CASSYGSNNEQFF.

The chain is built from TRBV11-3 and TRBJ2-1; D ambiguous. The J call may be mistaken, given a closer DNA end match to TRBJ1-2. The V gene's germline CDR1 is SGHNT and CDR2 YENEEA. The CDR3 sequence is 15 residues long. This CDR3 is CASSPSEIPRSGYTF. The CDR3 DNA sequence: TGTGCCAGCAGCCCCTCAGAGATCCCGAGGAGTGGCTACACCTTC.

Worth noting for this clonotype: Without the conserved terminal phenylalanine or tryptophan, this CDR3 likely stems from a read error. Because the CDR3's place on the DNA is in doubt, the DNA is left out and the CDR3 is given as listed by TCRdb. The chain couples TRBV7-6 to TRBJ2-3; the table's D call, TRBD1, was not checked against the DNA. Looked up from germline, CDR1 is SGHVS and CDR2 is FNYEAQ. 18 amino acids form the CDR3, both terminal residues included. CDR3 sequence reads: CASSPIYAGGRNEQYFGP.